A single sample is the source of the 14 T cell receptor beta chains below, sequenced in a study of cytomegalovirus exposure and HLA in healthy donors. Profiling relied on immunoSEQ multiplex PCR, and the TCRdb table lists in-frame clones only, not all of them. The sample holds under 300,000 clones, 70% to 90% seen once. The material sequenced was PBMCs. These receptors all come from a woman between 25 and 40 years old in good health and CMV-seropositive.

This sequence joins TRBV29-1 and TRBJ2-5; D is unresolved. Trimming cost V 4 bases and J 5 bases, with 20 bases left between them. The V gene's germline CDR1 is SQVTM and CDR2 ANQGSEA. The CDR3 has 15 residues. CDR3 in DNA: TGCAGCGTTGGTGTGTATGGAGACCCATCGGAGACCCAGTACTTC. Translated, it gives CSVGVYGDPSETQYF.

This chain uses TRBV27 with TRBJ2-7, with a possible D match to TRBD2 (5 bases). The CDR3 runs 14 residues. CDR1 is MNHEY, CDR2 SMNVEV, per germline (reference sequence). V shed 6 bases and J shed 0 bases, with 12 bases lying between them. For the CDR3, the DNA is TGTGCCAGCAGCCTAGCCTCGAGCTCCTACGAGCAGTACTTC. This gives the protein CASSLASSSYEQYF.

V usage is TRBV18 and J usage is TRBJ1-1; a possible D gene is TRBD1 (6 bases). This CDR3 comprises 16 residues. Trimming stripped 3 bases from V and 1 base from J, with 15 bases between. Germline CDR1 is KGHSH and CDR2 is LQKENI. The CDR3 loop reads CASSPDRSGRNTEAFF. The CDR3 DNA follows: TGTGCCAGCTCACCTGACAGGAGCGGAAGGAACACTGAAGCTTTCTTT.

The chain joins TRBV2 to TRBJ2-2, with D perhaps matching TRBD1 (5 bases). Germline assignment: CDR1 SNHLY and CDR2 FYNNEI. V was clipped by 4 bases and J by 0 bases, with 12 bases between them. The CDR3 is 16 residues long. CDR3 region: CASSVEGHSNTGELFF. In DNA, the CDR3 is TGTGCCAGCAGTGTTGAAGGACACTCGAACACCGGGGAGCTGTTTTTT.

This sequence joins TRBV27 and TRBJ2-1, with D perhaps matching TRBD2 (6 bases). V lost 4 bases to trimming and J lost 4 bases, with 8 bases between them. The CDR3 runs 13 residues. Germline V gene data show CDR1 as MNHEY and CDR2 as SMNVEV (reference sequence). CDR3 coding DNA: TGTGCCAGCAGTTCTAGCGAATACAATGAGCAGTTCTTC. It translates to CASSSSEYNEQFF.

This chain connects TRBV19 to TRBJ2-7; perhaps TRBD2 as D (6 bases). Germline CDR1 reads LNHDA; CDR2 reads SQIVND (reference sequence). This CDR3 has 14 residues. The germline V and J ends were trimmed by 3 bases and 3 bases, with 12 bases remaining between them. CDR3 sequence (DNA): TGTGCCAGTAGTATCTACGGGGGTATCTACGAGCAGTACTTC. Amino acid sequence: CASSIYGGIYEQYF.

This chain links TRBV5-1 with TRBJ2-7, with D perhaps TRBD2 (5 bases). Per the germline V gene, CDR1 is SGHRS and CDR2 is YFSETQ. This CDR3 comprises 12 residues. The V end was cut by 2 bases, the J end by 7 bases, with 10 bases between. CDR3 in amino acids: CASSFGGLEQYF. CDR3 nucleotide sequence: TGCGCCAGCAGCTTTGGAGGCCTAGAGCAGTACTTC.

The V gene is TRBV6-4, the J gene TRBJ2-3; 8 bases agree with TRBD1. In germline, CDR1 is MRHNA, CDR2 SNTAGT. The CDR3 runs to 16 residues. Trimming cost V 5 bases and J 0 bases; bases outside gene matches: 7. This CDR3 reads CASSPSTGASTDTQYF. The CDR3 region has the DNA TGTGCCAGCAGTCCCTCGACAGGGGCTAGCACAGATACGCAGTATTTT.

J is TRBJ1-2 and V is TRBV5-4; 11 bases are a match to TRBD1. Germline V gene sequence: CDR1 SGHNT, CDR2 YYREEE (reference sequence). The CDR3 is made up of 16 amino acids. Trimming removed 0 bases from V and 6 bases from J; junction bases left unmatched: 7. For the CDR3, the DNA is TGTGCCAGCAGCTTGGACCCGGGACAGGGGGGACATGGCTACACCTTC. Translating gives CASSLDPGQGGHGYTF.

Details on this clone: The sample holds other DNA sequences that translate to the same CDR3. V and J are TRBV5-1 and TRBJ2-7; 7 nucleotides match TRBD1. With V trimmed by 0 bases and J by 5 bases, 2 bases remained unmatched. The CDR3 loop spans 13 amino acids. CDR1 is SGHRS and CDR2 is YFSETQ in the germline V gene. CDR3 in amino acids: CASSLGQGDEQYF. The CDR3 coding sequence is TGCGCCAGCAGCTTGGGTCAGGGGGACGAGCAGTACTTC.

J is TRBJ2-1 and V is TRBV28; 8 bases are shared with TRBD2. CDR3 length equals 13 residues. Germline CDR1 MDHEN, CDR2 SYDVKM. Losses at the gene ends were 10 bases for V and 7 bases for J; bases not matched to a gene: 9. The CDR3 sequence is CATRLAQPNEQFF. DNA of the CDR3: TGTGCCACCCGACTAGCGCAGCCAAATGAGCAGTTCTTC.

This chain joins TRBV10-1 and TRBJ2-1; 12 positions match TRBD2. V lost 5 bases, J lost 8 bases, and 7 bases stayed unmatched. CDR1 and CDR2 (germline): WNHNN, SYGVQD (reference sequence). The CDR3 runs to 15 residues. CDR3 in amino acids: CASSSSGRALHEQFF. As DNA, the CDR3 is TGCGCCAGCAGTTCTAGCGGGAGGGCCCTTCATGAGCAGTTCTTC.

The CDR3: CAAVDRGRNTEAFF. CDR3 coding DNA: TGTGCCGCGGTCGATCGGGGGAGAAACACTGAAGCTTTCTTT. The V call is TRBV6-5, the J call TRBJ1-1; D is perhaps TRBD1 (5 bases). Between the trimmed V and J ends, which lost 11 bases and 2 bases, there was a span of 18 bases. Per germline, CDR1 MNHEY and CDR2 SVGAGI. The CDR3 has 14 amino acids.

The chain combines TRBV4-1 with TRBJ1-2; 12 nucleotides agree with TRBD1. This CDR3 contains 15 residues. Trimming at V came to 3 bases and at J to 8 bases, leaving 7 bases not matched to a gene. Germline CDR1 MGHRA, CDR2 YSYEKL. The CDR3 is CASSHTGTGGLGYTF. CDR3 bases: TGCGCCAGCAGCCATACCGGGACAGGGGGCTTGGGCTACACCTTC.